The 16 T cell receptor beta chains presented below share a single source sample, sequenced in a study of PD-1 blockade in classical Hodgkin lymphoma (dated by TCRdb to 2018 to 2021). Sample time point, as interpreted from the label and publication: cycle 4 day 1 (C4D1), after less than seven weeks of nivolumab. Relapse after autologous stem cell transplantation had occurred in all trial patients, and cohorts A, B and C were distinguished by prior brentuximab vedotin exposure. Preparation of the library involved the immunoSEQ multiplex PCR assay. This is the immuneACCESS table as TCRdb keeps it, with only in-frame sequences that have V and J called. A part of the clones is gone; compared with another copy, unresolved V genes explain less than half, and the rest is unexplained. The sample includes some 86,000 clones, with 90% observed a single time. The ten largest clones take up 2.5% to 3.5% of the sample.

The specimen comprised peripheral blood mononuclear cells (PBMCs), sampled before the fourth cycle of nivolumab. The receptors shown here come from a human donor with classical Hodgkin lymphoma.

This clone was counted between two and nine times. The CDR3 bases are TGTGCCAGCAGTGAAAACAGGGTGAGCAATCAGCCCCAGCATTTT. This gives the protein CASSENRVSNQPQHF. The chain carries TRBV2 and TRBJ1-5; perhaps TRBD1 as D (6 bases). Trimming took 2 bases from V and 1 from J, leaving 9 bases between them. The CDR3 consists of 15 residues. Germline V lookup: CDR1 SNHLY, CDR2 FYNNEI. The full variable domain, completed using reference TRBV2 and TRBJ1-5, is EPEVTQTPSHQVTQMGQEVILRCVPISNHLYFYWYRQILGQKVEFLVSFYNNEISEKSEIFDDQFSVERPDGSNFTLKIRSTKLEDSAMYFCASSENRVSNQPQHFGDGTRLSIL.

DNA for the CDR3: TGTGCCAGCAGCCGCAGGGGACCCGGGGAGCTGTTTTTT. It translates to CASSRRGPGELFF. The V call is TRBV6-5, the J call TRBJ2-2; a weak D match, TRBD1 (6 bases). This CDR3 is built from 13 residues. Germline V gene data show CDR1 as MNHEY and CDR2 as SVGAGI. Trimming left V 6 bases short and J 6 bases short, with 11 bases between.

The CDR3 sequence is CASSAQTGDTGELFF. CDR3 nucleotide sequence: TGTGCCAGCAGCGCGCAGACAGGGGACACCGGGGAGCTGTTTTTT. The chain has TRBV7-9 and TRBJ2-2; 8 nucleotides agree with TRBD1. Germline CDR1 SEHNR, CDR2 FQNEAQ (reference sequence). The junction had 5 bases not matched to a gene; V was cut back by 5 bases and J by 3 bases. The CDR3 sequence is 15 residues long.

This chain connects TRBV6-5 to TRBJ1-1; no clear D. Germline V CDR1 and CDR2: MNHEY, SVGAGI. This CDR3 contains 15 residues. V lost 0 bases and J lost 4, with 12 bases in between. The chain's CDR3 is CASSYSDPHGTEAFF. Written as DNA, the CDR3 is TGTGCCAGCAGTTACTCGGACCCCCACGGCACTGAAGCTTTCTTT.

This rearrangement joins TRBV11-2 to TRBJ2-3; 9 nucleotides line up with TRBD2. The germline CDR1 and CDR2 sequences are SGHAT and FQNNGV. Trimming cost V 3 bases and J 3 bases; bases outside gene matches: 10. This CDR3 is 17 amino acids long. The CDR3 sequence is CASSLDLASGETDTQYF. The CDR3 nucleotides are TGTGCCAGCAGCTTGGACCTGGCTAGCGGGGAAACAGATACGCAGTATTTT.

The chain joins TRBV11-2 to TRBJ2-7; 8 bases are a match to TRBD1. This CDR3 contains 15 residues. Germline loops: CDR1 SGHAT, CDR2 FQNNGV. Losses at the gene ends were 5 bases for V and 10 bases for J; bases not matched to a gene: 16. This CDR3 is CASSLNPTGAQVQYF. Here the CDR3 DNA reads TGTGCCAGCAGCCTAAATCCGACAGGGGCCCAGGTCCAGTACTTC. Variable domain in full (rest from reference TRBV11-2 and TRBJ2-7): EAGVAQSPRYKIIEKRQSVAFWCNPISGHATLYWYQQILGQGPKLLIQFQNNGVVDDSQLPKDRFSAERLKGVDSTLKIQPAKLEDSAVYLCASSLNPTGAQVQYFGPGTRLTVT.

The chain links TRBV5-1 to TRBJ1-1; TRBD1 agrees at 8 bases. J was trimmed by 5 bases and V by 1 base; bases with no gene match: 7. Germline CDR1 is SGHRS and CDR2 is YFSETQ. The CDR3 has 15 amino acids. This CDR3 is CASSLLQGEVTEAFF. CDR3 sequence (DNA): TGCGCCAGCAGCTTGTTACAGGGGGAAGTGACTGAAGCTTTCTTT.

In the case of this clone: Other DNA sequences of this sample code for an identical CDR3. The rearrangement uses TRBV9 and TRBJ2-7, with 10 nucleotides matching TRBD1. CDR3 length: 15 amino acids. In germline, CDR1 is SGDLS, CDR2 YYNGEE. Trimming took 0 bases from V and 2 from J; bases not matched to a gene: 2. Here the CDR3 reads CASSVGDRGPYEQYF. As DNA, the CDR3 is TGTGCCAGCAGCGTAGGGGACAGGGGTCCCTACGAGCAGTACTTC. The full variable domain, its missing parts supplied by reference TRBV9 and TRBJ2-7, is DSGVTQTPKHLITATGQRVTLRCSPRSGDLSVYWYQQSLDQGLQFLIQYYNGEERAKGNILERFSAQQFPDLHSELNLSSLELGDSALYFCASSVGDRGPYEQYFGPGTRLTVT.

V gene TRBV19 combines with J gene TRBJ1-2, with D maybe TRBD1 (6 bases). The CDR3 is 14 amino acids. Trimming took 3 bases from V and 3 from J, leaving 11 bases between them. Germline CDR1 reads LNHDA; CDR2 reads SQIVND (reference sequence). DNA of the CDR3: TGTGCCAGTAGTATTACAGGGTTTGACTATGGCTACACCTTC. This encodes CASSITGFDYGYTF.

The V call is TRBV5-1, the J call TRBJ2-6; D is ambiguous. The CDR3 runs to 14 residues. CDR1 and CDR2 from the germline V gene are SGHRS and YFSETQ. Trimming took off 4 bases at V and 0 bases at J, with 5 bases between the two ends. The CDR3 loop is CASSPNSGANVLTF. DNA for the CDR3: TGCGCCAGCAGCCCTAACTCTGGGGCCAACGTCCTGACTTTC.

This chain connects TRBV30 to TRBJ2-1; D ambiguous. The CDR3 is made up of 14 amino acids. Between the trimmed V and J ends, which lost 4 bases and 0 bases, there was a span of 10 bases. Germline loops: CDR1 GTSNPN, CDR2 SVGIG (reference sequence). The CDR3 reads CAWKGGSSYNEQFF. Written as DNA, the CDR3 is TGTGCCTGGAAGGGCGGAAGCTCCTACAATGAGCAGTTCTTC.

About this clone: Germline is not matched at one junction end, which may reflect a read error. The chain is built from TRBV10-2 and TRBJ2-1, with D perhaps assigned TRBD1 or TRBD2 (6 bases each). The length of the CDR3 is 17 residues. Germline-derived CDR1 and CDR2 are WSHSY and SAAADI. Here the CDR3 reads CASGERGAGPAYNEQFF. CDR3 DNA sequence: TGCGCCAGCGGTGAGAGGGGGGCGGGCCCGGCCTACAATGAGCAGTTCTTC.

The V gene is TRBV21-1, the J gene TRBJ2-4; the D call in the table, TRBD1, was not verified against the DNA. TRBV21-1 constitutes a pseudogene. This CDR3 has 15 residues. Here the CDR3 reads CASSKVGGQGNIQYF. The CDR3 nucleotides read TGTGCCAGCAGCAAAGTGGGGGGACAGGGGAACATTCAGTACTTC.

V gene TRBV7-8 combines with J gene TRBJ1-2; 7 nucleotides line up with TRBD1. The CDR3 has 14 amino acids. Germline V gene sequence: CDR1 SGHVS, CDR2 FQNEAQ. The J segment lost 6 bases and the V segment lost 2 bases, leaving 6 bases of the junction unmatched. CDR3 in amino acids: CASSLLQGSHGYTF. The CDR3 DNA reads TGTGCCAGCAGCTTACTACAGGGGTCTCATGGCTACACCTTC.

The CDR3 DNA sequence: TGTGCCAGCAGCCCCTGGAGGGGATCTCCGAACACTGAAGCTTTCTTT. Protein sequence: CASSPWRGSPNTEAFF. The chain has TRBV11-2 and TRBJ1-1; TRBD1 is a possible D gene (5 bases). In germline, CDR1 is SGHAT, CDR2 FQNNGV. Trimming removed 5 bases from V and 1 base from J, with 17 bases in between. This CDR3 spans 16 amino acids.

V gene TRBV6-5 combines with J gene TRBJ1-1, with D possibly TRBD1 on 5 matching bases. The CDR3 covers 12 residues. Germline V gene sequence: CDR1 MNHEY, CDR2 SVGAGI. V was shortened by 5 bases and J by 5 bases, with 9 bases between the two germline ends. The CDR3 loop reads CASSNRRTEAFF. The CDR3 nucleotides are TGTGCCAGCAGTAACAGGCGAACTGAAGCTTTCTTT.